These 30 T cell receptor beta chains originate from one sample sequenced in a study of a mutant IDH1 vaccine in newly diagnosed glioma. Sample time point: week 23, last vaccination. Vaccine doses each comprised 300 ug of mutant IDH1 20-mer peptide, with topical imiquimod. These receptors lack a known antigen. Assay used: immunoSEQ multiplex PCR; TCRdb lists only in-frame clones, some missing. The sample has 43,000 or so clones, around 84% seen once; the top ten hold about 2.2%. Specimen: PBMCs, collected from a glioma patient whose treatment included an IDH1 peptide vaccine. Source of these receptors: a woman aged 18-29 years with glioma. Some clones in this sample may be carry-over from other donors' samples.

This chain links TRBV5-1 with TRBJ1-1; 12 bases agree with TRBD1. Germline trimming cut 4 bases from V and 8 bases from J; bases unmatched to any gene: 6. In germline, CDR1 is SGHRS, CDR2 YFSETQ. The CDR3 totals 14 residues. CDR3 sequence reads: CASSLGTGGAEAFF. The CDR3 bases are TGCGCCAGCAGCCTCGGGACAGGGGGCGCCGAAGCTTTCTTT.

The chain has TRBV5-1 and TRBJ1-1, with D hard to call. The CDR3 has 14 residues. V gave up 1 base and J gave up 1 base, with 8 bases separating them. Germline lookup yields CDR1 SGHRS and CDR2 YFSETQ. The CDR3 protein is CASSLTDRNTEAFF. CDR3 coding DNA: TGCGCCAGCAGCTTGACCGACCGGAACACTGAAGCTTTCTTT.

This chain's CDR3 is CASSLGTSGRNTDTQYF. In DNA, the CDR3 is TGTGCCAGCAGCTTGGGGACTAGCGGGAGGAACACAGATACGCAGTATTTT. The genes are TRBV5-4 and TRBJ2-3; 14 bases map to TRBD2. CDR3 size: 17 residues. Germline V gene sequence: CDR1 SGHNT, CDR2 YYREEE (reference sequence). The V gene end was trimmed by 0 bases and the J gene end by 2 bases; junction bases not matched to a gene: 2.

The chain carries TRBV25-1 and TRBJ2-5, with TRBD1 identical over 9 bases. This CDR3 comprises 11 residues. Germline V CDR1 and CDR2: MGHDK, SYGVNS. Unmatched junction bases numbered 0, after V lost 8 bases and J lost 5 bases. The CDR3 protein is CASGTGETQYF. In DNA form, the CDR3 reads TGTGCCAGCGGGACAGGGGAGACCCAGTACTTC. The full variable domain, with the rest looked up from reference TRBV25-1 and TRBJ2-5, is EADIYQTPRYLVIGTGKKITLECSQTMGHDKMYWYQQDPGMELHLIHYSYGVNSTEKGDLSSESTVSRIRTEHFPLTLESARPSHTSQYLCASGTGETQYFGPGTRLLVL.

This clone was found a few times. The chain couples TRBV27 to TRBJ1-5; no definite D call. Trimming stripped 2 bases from V and 0 bases from J, with 11 bases between. The CDR3 length is 16 residues. Germline V gene data show CDR1 as MNHEY and CDR2 as SMNVEV (reference sequence). In DNA form, the CDR3 reads TGTGCCAGCAGTTTAAGGCCAGCCTATAGCAATCAGCCCCAGCATTTT. The encoded protein is CASSLRPAYSNQPQHF.

The chain is built from TRBV11-3 and TRBJ2-5; 8 bases fit TRBD2. The J call is uncertain, as TRBJ2-7 better fits the DNA end. Germline V lookup: CDR1 SGHNT, CDR2 YENEEA. The CDR3 consists of 15 residues. The CDR3 here is CASSHRGGASYEQYF. CDR3 nucleotide sequence: TGTGCCAGCAGCCACCGGGGGGGAGCGTCCTACGAGCAGTACTTC.

The V call is TRBV6-5, the J call TRBJ2-1, with D uncertain. V lost 2 bases and J 5 bases, leaving 7 bases between the germline ends. The CDR3 totals 13 residues. Per the germline V gene, CDR1 is MNHEY and CDR2 is SVGAGI. CDR3 sequence reads: CASSYQENNEQFF. In nucleotides, the CDR3 is TGTGCCAGCAGTTACCAGGAGAACAATGAGCAGTTCTTC.

In this sample, this clone turned up a few times. The chain has TRBV5-6 and TRBJ1-5; TRBD1 might be the D (6 bases). Trimming stripped 4 bases from V and 7 bases from J, with 12 bases between. The CDR3 length is 13 residues. CDR1 SGHDT and CDR2 YYEEEE come from the germline V gene. The CDR3 nucleotides read TGTGCCAGCAGCCCGCAGGGGAGACAGCCCCAGCATTTT. Translation gives CASSPQGRQPQHF.

The chain has TRBV19 and TRBJ1-5; 8 bases match TRBD1. The CDR3 covers 15 residues. V trimming: 3 bases; J trimming: 3 bases; junction bases outside the gene matches: 4. Germline CDR1 is LNHDA and CDR2 is SQIVND (reference sequence). This CDR3 reads CASSIRTGPNQPQHF. The CDR3 bases are TGTGCCAGTAGTATCAGGACAGGGCCCAATCAGCCCCAGCATTTT.

This chain uses TRBV19 with TRBJ1-2; tentatively, D is TRBD1 (5 bases). Germline V lookup: CDR1 LNHDA, CDR2 SQIVND (reference sequence). V was shortened by 10 bases and J by 8 bases, with 17 bases between the two germline ends. The CDR3 runs to 12 residues. CDR3 sequence: CATGAPGIGYTF. The DNA of the CDR3 is TGTGCCACCGGGGCTCCGGGTATCGGCTACACCTTC.

The chain is built from TRBV5-4 and TRBJ2-1; 8 bases are shared with TRBD2. Germline V gene lookup returns CDR1 SGHNT and CDR2 YYREEE (reference sequence). After removal of 2 bases from V and 12 bases from J, the junction contained 10 bases not matched to a gene. The CDR3 totals 14 residues. The CDR3 spells CASSLIRGGTGQFF. The DNA of the CDR3 is TGTGCCAGCAGCTTAATTCGGGGGGGTACGGGGCAGTTCTTC.

The table lists this clone with a count of one. The chain joins TRBV6-5 to TRBJ2-7, with TRBD1 as a possible D gene (5 bases). Germline assignment: CDR1 MNHEY and CDR2 SVGAGI. V dropped 2 bases and J dropped 6 bases, with 8 bases sitting between them. The CDR3 has 12 amino acids. The DNA of the CDR3 is TGTGCCAGCAGTTACCAGGGCTTCGAGCAGTACTTC. This gives the protein CASSYQGFEQYF.

This chain joins TRBV7-2 and TRBJ2-1; D may be TRBD1 or TRBD2 (5 bases each). V dropped 10 bases and J dropped 7 bases, with 14 bases sitting between them. The germline gives CDR1 SGHTA, CDR2 FQGNSA. The CDR3 is 12 amino acids. CDR3 DNA sequence: TGTGCCACTTCCGGGACCCCTAATGAGCAGTTCTTC. Translated, it gives CATSGTPNEQFF. The full variable domain, in which reference TRBV7-2 and TRBJ2-1 provide the parts outside the CDR3, is GAGVSQSPSNKVTEKGKDVELRCDPISGHTALYWYRQSLGQGLEFLIYFQGNSAPDKSGLPSDRFSAERTGGSVSTLTIQRTQQEDSAVYLCATSGTPNEQFFGPGTRLTVL.

The chain joins TRBV7-6 to TRBJ2-7; 9 bases fit TRBD1. Germline values: CDR1 SGHVS, CDR2 FNYEAQ. This CDR3 has 15 amino acids. V lost 1 base and J lost 6; bases outside the gene matches: 7. The CDR3 loop reads CASSLEGQGSLEQYF. In nucleotides, the CDR3 is TGTGCCAGCAGCTTAGAGGGACAGGGATCGCTCGAGCAGTACTTC.

The V call is TRBV5-8, the J call TRBJ1-2, with no clear D. Germline V gene data show CDR1 as SGHTS and CDR2 as YDEGEE. The CDR3 consists of 13 residues. V was clipped by 4 bases and J by 7 bases, with 14 bases between them. The CDR3 spells CASSPSRSGGYTF. CDR3 bases: TGTGCCAGCAGCCCCTCGAGGAGTGGTGGCTACACCTTC.

J is TRBJ2-7 and V is TRBV5-6; D perhaps matches TRBD1 (6 bases). The CDR3 extends over 13 amino acids. V gave up 2 bases and J gave up 4 bases, with 10 bases separating them. The germline V gene has CDR1 SGHDT and CDR2 YYEEEE. CDR3 sequence (DNA): TGTGCCAGCAGCTTTGGGACAACTTACGAGCAGTACTTC. This codes for CASSFGTTYEQYF.

V gene TRBV19 combines with J gene TRBJ2-3; D not resolved. Germline CDR1 and CDR2: LNHDA and SQIVND (reference sequence). V was cut by 3 bases and J by 3 bases, with 19 bases left in between. This CDR3 contains 17 residues. CDR3 loop: CASSMKIRAISTDTQYF. The CDR3 DNA reads as TGTGCCAGTAGTATGAAGATACGGGCTATTTCAACAGATACGCAGTATTTT.

The J gene is TRBJ1-2, the V gene TRBV6-5, with D unclear. The germline V and J ends were trimmed by 5 bases and 0 bases, with 13 bases remaining between them. This CDR3 contains 15 residues. Germline V gene sequence: CDR1 MNHEY, CDR2 SVGAGI. The CDR3 reads CASSRTGRANYGYTF. The CDR3 DNA is TGTGCCAGCAGTCGGACCGGGCGAGCTAACTATGGCTACACCTTC.

The chain couples TRBV30 to TRBJ2-3; D is tentatively TRBD1 or TRBD2 (5 bases each). The germline CDR1 and CDR2 sequences are GTSNPN and SVGIG (reference sequence). This CDR3 is 14 amino acids long. Trimming left V 2 bases short and J 1 base short, with 10 bases between. The DNA for the CDR3 is TGTGCCTGGAGTATAGGGGACCGCACAGATACGCAGTATTTT. It yields the protein CAWSIGDRTDTQYF.

The chain employs TRBV10-2 and TRBJ2-2; perhaps TRBD1 as D (5 bases). The CDR3 contains 14 residues. Trimming pared 4 bases from V and 5 bases from J, leaving 11 bases between. The germline V gene encodes CDR1 WSHSY and CDR2 SAAADI. The chain's CDR3 is CASSAGSGTGELFF. DNA for the CDR3: TGCGCCAGCAGTGCAGGGTCCGGTACCGGGGAGCTGTTTTTT.

This sequence joins TRBV4-1 and TRBJ1-5, with 8 bases that match TRBD1. Trimming took 2 bases from V and 0 from J; bases not matched to a gene: 3. This CDR3 contains 16 residues. Germline V CDR1 and CDR2: MGHRA, YSYEKL. In nucleotides, the CDR3 is TGCGCCAGCAGCCAACCGGGACAGGTTAGCAATCAGCCCCAGCATTTT. This codes for CASSQPGQVSNQPQHF.

The V and J genes are TRBV7-8 and TRBJ1-5; D not resolved. Trimming shortened V by 2 bases and J by 0 bases, and 8 bases separated the two germline ends. This CDR3 contains 15 residues. The germline CDR1 and CDR2 sequences are SGHVS and FQNEAQ. The CDR3, as DNA: TGTGCCAGCAGCTTATTGGGGTCTAGCAATCAGCCCCAGCATTTT. Amino acids: CASSLLGSSNQPQHF.

This chain connects TRBV9 to TRBJ1-3, with D unresolved. V lost 0 bases and J lost 2, with 9 bases in between. Germline lookup yields CDR1 SGDLS and CDR2 YYNGEE. The CDR3 consists of 15 residues. The CDR3 DNA follows: TGTGCCAGCAGCGTAGGCGGAGGTACTGGAAACACCATATATTTT. Encoded protein: CASSVGGGTGNTIYF.

Written as DNA, the CDR3 is TGTGCCAGCAGCTTCAGATACCCTGCAACTAATGAAAAACTGTTTTTT. Encoded protein: CASSFRYPATNEKLFF. This sequence joins TRBV11-2 and TRBJ1-4; D remains unclear. The CDR3 consists of 16 residues. The germline V gene has CDR1 SGHAT and CDR2 FQNNGV. V was clipped by 3 bases and J by 0 bases, with 11 bases between them.

This rearrangement joins TRBV4-1 to TRBJ2-1, with TRBD1 as a possible D gene (5 bases). V shed 0 bases and J shed 7 bases, with 16 bases lying between them. The CDR3 extends over 16 amino acids. Germline V lookup: CDR1 MGHRA, CDR2 YSYEKL. The CDR3: CASSQEASWAGNEQFF. In nucleotides, the CDR3 is TGCGCCAGCAGCCAAGAAGCGAGTTGGGCAGGGAATGAGCAGTTCTTC.

The chain recombines TRBV6-1 with TRBJ2-1; 9 bases are shared with TRBD2. The CDR3 runs 16 residues. In germline, CDR1 is MNHNS, CDR2 SASEGT. The V segment lost 4 bases and the J segment 3 bases; nucleotides outside the gene matches: 7. The CDR3 bases are TGTGCCAGCAGTGTCCTAGCGGGGCCCATCTACAATGAGCAGTTCTTC. Encoded protein: CASSVLAGPIYNEQFF.

The rearrangement uses TRBV5-1 and TRBJ2-3; 15 bases are a match to TRBD2. The V gene end was trimmed by 4 bases and the J gene end by 5 bases; junction bases not matched to a gene: 8. CDR1 is SGHRS, CDR2 YFSETQ, per germline. CDR3 length equals 17 residues. The DNA for the CDR3 is TGCGCCAGCAGCCCTTGGACTAGCGGGGGGGCTGGAGATACGCAGTATTTT. It codes for CASSPWTSGGAGDTQYF.

This chain joins TRBV11-3 and TRBJ1-1; no reliable D call. Per germline, CDR1 SGHNT and CDR2 YENEEA. This CDR3 is built from 14 residues. V gave up 1 base and J gave up 1 base, with 7 bases separating them. This CDR3 reads CASSLGAGNTEAFF. The CDR3 DNA sequence: TGTGCCAGCAGCTTAGGGGCTGGGAACACTGAAGCTTTCTTT.

V gene TRBV18 combines with J gene TRBJ1-6; D is unresolved. This CDR3 contains 16 residues. Looked up from germline, CDR1 is KGHSH and CDR2 is LQKENI. Trimming left V 3 bases short and J 9 bases short, with 18 bases between. The CDR3 DNA follows: TGTGCCAGCTCACCGGATGAGACTTCCGGTAGTTCACCCCTCCACTTT. The encoded protein is CASSPDETSGSSPLHF.

The CDR3 here is CASTNKGGDSPLHF. CDR3 sequence (DNA): TGTGCCAGCACCAACAAGGGTGGAGATTCACCCCTCCACTTT. The gene calls are TRBV19 and TRBJ1-6; D gene unclear. The CDR3 loop spans 14 amino acids. Trimming stripped 9 bases from V and 8 bases from J, with 17 bases between. Germline values: CDR1 LNHDA, CDR2 SQIVND (reference sequence).